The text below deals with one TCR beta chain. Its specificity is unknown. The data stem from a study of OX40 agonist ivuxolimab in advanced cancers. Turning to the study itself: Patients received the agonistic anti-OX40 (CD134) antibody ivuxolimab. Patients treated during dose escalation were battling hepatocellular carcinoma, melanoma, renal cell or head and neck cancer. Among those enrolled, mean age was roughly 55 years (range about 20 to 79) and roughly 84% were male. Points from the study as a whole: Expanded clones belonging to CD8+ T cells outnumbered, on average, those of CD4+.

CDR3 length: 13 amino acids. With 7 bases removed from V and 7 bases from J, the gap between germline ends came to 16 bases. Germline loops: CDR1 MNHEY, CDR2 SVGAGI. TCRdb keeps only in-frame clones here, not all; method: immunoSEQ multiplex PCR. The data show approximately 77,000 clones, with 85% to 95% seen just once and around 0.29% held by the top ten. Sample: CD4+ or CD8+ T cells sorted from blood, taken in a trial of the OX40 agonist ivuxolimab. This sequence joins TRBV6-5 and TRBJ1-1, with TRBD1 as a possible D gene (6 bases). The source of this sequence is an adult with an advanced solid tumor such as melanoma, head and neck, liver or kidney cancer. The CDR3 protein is CASTAGVDREAFF. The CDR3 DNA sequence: TGTGCCAGCACCGCAGGGGTGGATCGTGAAGCTTTCTTT.